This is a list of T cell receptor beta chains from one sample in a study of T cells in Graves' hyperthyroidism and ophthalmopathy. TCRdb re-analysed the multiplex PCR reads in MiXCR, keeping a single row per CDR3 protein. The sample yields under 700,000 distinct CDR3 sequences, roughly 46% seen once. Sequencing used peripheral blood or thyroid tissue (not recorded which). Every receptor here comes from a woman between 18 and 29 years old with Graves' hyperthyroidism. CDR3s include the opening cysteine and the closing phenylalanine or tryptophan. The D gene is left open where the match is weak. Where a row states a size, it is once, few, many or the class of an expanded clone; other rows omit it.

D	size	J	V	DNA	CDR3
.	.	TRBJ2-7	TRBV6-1	TGTGCCGGCAGTCCGGCCCTACACGGCGAGCAGTACTTC	CAGSPALHGEQYF
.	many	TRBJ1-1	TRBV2	TGTGCCAGGTGCCTGTCGGAGAACACTGAAGCTTTCTTT	CARCLSENTEAFF
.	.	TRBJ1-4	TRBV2	TGTGCCAGCAGTCCTGACTGGTTAGATGAAAAACTGTTTTTT	CASSPDWLDEKLFF
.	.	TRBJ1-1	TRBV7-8	TGTGCCAGCAGCCCGTCACCCGGTCTCACTTATAACACTGAAGCTTTCTTT	CASSPSPGLTYNTEAFF
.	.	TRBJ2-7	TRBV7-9	TGTGCCAGCAGCCTCCAGGTATTTAGTCCCTACGAGCAGTACTTC	CASSLQVFSPYEQYF
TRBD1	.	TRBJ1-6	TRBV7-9	TGTGCCAGCAGCCAAGACGGACAGGGGGCGAATTCACCCCTCCACTTT	CASSQDGQGANSPLHF
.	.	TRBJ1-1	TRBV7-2	TGTGCCAGCAGCTTGTTGAATGGGGAAACTGAAGCTTTCTTT	CASSLLNGETEAFF
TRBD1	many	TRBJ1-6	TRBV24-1	TGTGCCACCAGTGACTTCCGGACAGGGGGGAATTCACCCCTCCACTTT	CATSDFRTGGNSPLHF
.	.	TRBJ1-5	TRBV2	TGTGCCAGCAGGGCCCAGACAGGCAATCAGCCCCAGCATTTT	CASRAQTGNQPQHF
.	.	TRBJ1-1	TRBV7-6	TGTGCCAGCAGCTCATCCCCGGGGGCAGGGACTGAAGCTTTCTTT	CASSSSPGAGTEAFF
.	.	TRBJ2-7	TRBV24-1	TGTGCCAGCAGTTCCGACAGCAGCCCCTACGAGCAGTACTTC	CASSSDSSPYEQYF
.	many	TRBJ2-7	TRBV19	TGTGCCAGCAGTGGCCTGGCTGGGAGCTACGAGCAGTACTTC	CASSGLAGSYEQYF
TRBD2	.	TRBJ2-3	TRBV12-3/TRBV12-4	TGTGCCAGCAGTTTGAGAGCGGGAGGAGGGGTTAGCACAGATACGCAGTATTTT	CASSLRAGGGVSTDTQYF
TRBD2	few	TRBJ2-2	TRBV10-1	TGCGCCAGCAGTCCCGGGACTAGCGGTACCGGGGAGCTGTTTTTT	CASSPGTSGTGELFF